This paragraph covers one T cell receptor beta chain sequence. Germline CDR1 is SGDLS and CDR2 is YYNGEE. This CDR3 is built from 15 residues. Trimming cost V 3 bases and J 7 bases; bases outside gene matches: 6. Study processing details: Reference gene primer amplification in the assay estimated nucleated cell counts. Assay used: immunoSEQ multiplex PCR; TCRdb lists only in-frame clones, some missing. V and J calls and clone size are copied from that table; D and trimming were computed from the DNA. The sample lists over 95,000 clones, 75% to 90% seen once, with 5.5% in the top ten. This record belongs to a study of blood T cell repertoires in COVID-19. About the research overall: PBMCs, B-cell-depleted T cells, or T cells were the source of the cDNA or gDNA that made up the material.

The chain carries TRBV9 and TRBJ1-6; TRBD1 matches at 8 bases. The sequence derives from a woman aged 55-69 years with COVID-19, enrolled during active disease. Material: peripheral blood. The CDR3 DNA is TGTGCCAGCAGCGAATCCGGGACAGGAAATTCACCCCTCCACTTT. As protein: CASSESGTGNSPLHF.